The next 18 T cell receptor beta chains were all read from a single sample in a study of OX40 agonist ivuxolimab in advanced cancers. The assay was immunoSEQ multiplex PCR, and TCRdb's table has in-frame clones only and misses some. This sample carries around 67,000 clones, 70% to 90% of them seen once, and the ten largest clones take about 1.3%. Sequenced material: CD4+ or CD8+ T cells sorted from blood, taken in a trial of the OX40 agonist ivuxolimab. The receptors derive from an adult with an advanced solid tumor such as melanoma, head and neck, liver or kidney cancer.

This chain links TRBV11-2 with TRBJ1-3, with unresolved D. The germline CDR1 and CDR2 sequences are SGHAT and FQNNGV. The CDR3 spans 15 residues. The V and J ends lost 5 bases and 0 bases respectively, with 11 bases between them. The CDR3 sequence: CASSLDTTSGNTIYF. The CDR3 DNA follows: TGTGCCAGCAGCCTTGACACGACCTCTGGAAACACCATATATTTT.

This chain joins TRBV10-1 and TRBJ2-7, with 8 nucleotides matching TRBD2. V lost 4 bases and J lost 6; bases outside the gene matches: 2. Germline CDR1 reads WNHNN; CDR2 reads SYGVQD (reference sequence). The CDR3 is 12 residues long. The CDR3 protein is CASSVGTSEQYF. The CDR3 bases are TGCGCCAGCAGTGTCGGGACTAGCGAGCAGTACTTC.

The gene calls are TRBV28 and TRBJ1-1; D not certain. Germline V gene data show CDR1 as MDHEN and CDR2 as SYDVKM. The V end lost 6 bases, the J end lost 8 bases, and 16 bases lay between the germline ends. This CDR3 is 13 amino acids long. The DNA of the CDR3 is TGTGCCAGCAGGGTAGATCCGGGCGAAGAAGCTTTCTTT. It codes for CASRVDPGEEAFF.

For the CDR3, the DNA is TGCAGCGTAGAGACGAGCTCCTACAATGAGCAGTTCTTC. Its translation is CSVETSSYNEQFF. The genes are TRBV29-1 and TRBJ2-1; D gene unclear. The CDR3 covers 13 residues. V gave up 6 bases and J gave up 0 bases, with 9 bases separating them. The germline gives CDR1 SQVTM, CDR2 ANQGSEA.

This clone was detected only a few times. The chain employs TRBV30 and TRBJ1-3; tentative D call: TRBD1 (5 bases). This CDR3 has 17 residues. Germline CDR1 GTSNPN, CDR2 SVGIG (reference sequence). Trimming left V 0 bases short and J 0 bases short, with 15 bases between. The CDR3 region is CAWSVKQDVYSGNTIYF. The CDR3, as DNA: TGTGCCTGGAGTGTAAAACAGGACGTGTACTCTGGAAACACCATATATTTT.

V is TRBV2 and J is TRBJ2-7, with TRBD1 as a possible D gene (6 bases). V gave up 6 bases and J gave up 6 bases, with 15 bases separating them. CDR3 length: 13 residues. Germline V gene data show CDR1 as SNHLY and CDR2 as FYNNEI. CDR3 nucleotide sequence: TGTGCCAGCAGCCTCCCCCAAGGGGGCGAGCAGTACTTC. This encodes CASSLPQGGEQYF. Combining the CDR3 with reference TRBV2 and TRBJ2-7 gives the whole variable domain EPEVTQTPSHQVTQMGQEVILRCVPISNHLYFYWYRQILGQKVEFLVSFYNNEISEKSEIFDDQFSVERPDGSNFTLKIRSTKLEDSAMYFCASSLPQGGEQYFGPGTRLTVT.

J is TRBJ2-6 and V is TRBV13, with D uncertain. In germline, CDR1 is PRHDT, CDR2 FYEKMQ (reference sequence). With 2 bases removed from V and 0 bases from J, the gap between germline ends came to 2 bases. This CDR3 spans 14 amino acids. The CDR3: CASSLYSGANVLTF. The DNA of the CDR3 is TGTGCCAGCAGCTTATACTCTGGGGCCAACGTCCTGACTTTC.

V and J are TRBV6-5 and TRBJ1-3; perhaps TRBD1 as D (5 bases). Germline V gene lookup returns CDR1 MNHEY and CDR2 SVGAGI. V was shortened by 7 bases and J by 0 bases, with 10 bases between the two germline ends. The CDR3 runs 14 residues. CDR3 nucleotide sequence: TGTGCCAGCACCGACAGTTACTCTGGAAACACCATATATTTT. This translates into CASTDSYSGNTIYF.

The rearrangement links TRBV7-9 to TRBJ2-4; TRBD2 agrees at 13 bases. V lost 3 bases, J lost 1 base, and 9 bases stayed unmatched. The CDR3 is made up of 19 amino acids. CDR1 is SEHNR and CDR2 is FQNEAQ in the germline V gene (reference sequence). The DNA of the CDR3 is TGTGCCAGCAGCTTGTATAGACTAGCGGGAGGTTTGGCCAAAAACATTCAGTACTTC. As protein: CASSLYRLAGGLAKNIQYF.

As regards this clone: This sample includes further DNA sequences coding for the same CDR3. V usage is TRBV30 and J usage is TRBJ1-2; TRBD1 matches 7 bases. The germline CDR1 and CDR2 sequences are GTSNPN and SVGIG (reference sequence). CDR3 size: 13 residues. V shed 3 bases, J shed 1 base, and the junction held 2 bases outside the gene matches. The CDR3 region is CAWSRDSNYGYTF. The CDR3 region has the DNA TGTGCCTGGAGCAGGGACAGTAACTATGGCTACACCTTC.

The chain combines TRBV7-2 with TRBJ1-1, with D perhaps TRBD1 (5 bases). The V and J ends lost 4 bases and 4 bases respectively, with 10 bases between them. This CDR3 contains 13 residues. Per germline, CDR1 SGHTA and CDR2 FQGNSA. The CDR3 DNA sequence: TGTGCCAGCAGCTCCCAGGGCAGCACTGAAGCTTTCTTT. Protein: CASSSQGSTEAFF.

The rearrangement uses TRBV5-4 and TRBJ1-1; 10 nucleotides line up with TRBD1. CDR1 and CDR2 (germline): SGHNT, YYREEE (reference sequence). J was trimmed by 3 bases and V by 3 bases; bases with no gene match: 8. The CDR3 spans 16 residues. The CDR3 DNA sequence: TGTGCCAGCAGCTCACCGGGACAGGGGTCTTACACTGAAGCTTTCTTT. Protein: CASSSPGQGSYTEAFF.

This clone has only a few counts. V usage is TRBV30 and J usage is TRBJ1-3, with TRBD1 identical over 8 bases. There are 17 residues in the CDR3. Germline CDR1 and CDR2: GTSNPN and SVGIG (reference sequence). Trimming removed 1 base from V and 1 base from J; junction bases left unmatched: 9. The CDR3 loop reads CAWSALTGDFSGNTIYF. The CDR3 DNA follows: TGTGCCTGGAGTGCCCTGACAGGGGATTTTTCTGGAAACACCATATATTTT.

The genes are TRBV29-1 and TRBJ2-1, with 9 positions matching TRBD2. The CDR3 sequence is 12 residues long. After removal of 6 bases from V and 9 bases from J, the junction contained 6 bases not matched to a gene. CDR1 and CDR2 (germline): SQVTM, ANQGSEA. CDR3 sequence: CSVRREGVEQFF. CDR3 coding DNA: TGCAGCGTACGGCGGGAGGGTGTTGAGCAGTTCTTC.

CDR3 bases: TGTGCCAGCAGTGAAGAGACCTACTATGGCTACACCTTC. Translated: CASSEETYYGYTF. The chain employs TRBV6-1 and TRBJ1-2; no clear D gene. Germline loops: CDR1 MNHNS, CDR2 SASEGT. With 1 base removed from V and 3 bases from J, the gap between germline ends came to 6 bases. The CDR3 covers 13 residues.

The CDR3 region is CASSKRGTGQETQYF. The CDR3 DNA follows: TGTGCCAGCAGCAAAAGGGGAACGGGACAAGAGACCCAGTACTTC. The V and J genes are TRBV21-1 and TRBJ2-5. TRBV21-1 is a documented pseudogene. CDR3 length equals 15 residues.

Remarks on this clone: At the DNA level, this CDR3 is encoded by other sequences in the same sample as well. This chain connects TRBV2 to TRBJ1-2; 7 bases align to TRBD1. The ends lost 7 bases at V and 2 bases at J; junction bases unmatched: 4. Germline V CDR1 and CDR2: SNHLY, FYNNEI. CDR3 length: 13 amino acids. The DNA of the CDR3 is TGTGCCAGCACCGGGACAGCGAACTATGGCTACACCTTC. It translates to CASTGTANYGYTF.

V and J are TRBV7-2 and TRBJ1-3; D is uncertain. Deletions cut 5 bases from V and 0 bases from J, with 11 bases between. The CDR3 is 15 residues long. Germline V gives CDR1 SGHTA, CDR2 FQGNSA. CDR3 amino acids: CASSPSGNSGNTIYF. The CDR3 nucleotides are TGTGCCAGCAGCCCCTCGGGCAACTCTGGAAACACCATATATTTT.